Below, 7 T cell receptor beta chains from the same sample are listed, as sequenced in a study of blood T cell repertoires in COVID-19. Only in-frame clones appear in the TCRdb table, and some are missing; sequencing was by immunoSEQ multiplex PCR. Among hundreds of thousands of clones listed, roughly 90% were seen once. The sample was peripheral blood. Every receptor here comes from a man aged 18 to 30 with active or convalescent COVID-19.

The rearrangement uses TRBV29-1 and TRBJ1-1, with D maybe TRBD1 (6 bases). The CDR3 has 13 amino acids. The V end was cut by 4 bases, the J end by 3 bases, with 12 bases between. Germline V gives CDR1 SQVTM, CDR2 ANQGSEA. The CDR3 sequence: CSVVGYRDTEAFF. The CDR3 DNA reads as TGCAGCGTTGTGGGATACAGGGACACTGAAGCTTTCTTT.

This clone showed up just once. The V and J genes are TRBV7-8 and TRBJ2-7; 12 nucleotides line up with TRBD2. CDR1 SGHVS and CDR2 FQNEAQ come from the germline V gene. The CDR3 runs to 19 residues. Unmatched junction bases numbered 12, after V lost 2 bases and J lost 1 base. CDR3 in amino acids: CASSLPGLAGGHYSYEQYF. CDR3 bases: TGTGCCAGCAGCTTACCCGGGCTAGCGGGGGGGCATTATTCCTACGAGCAGTACTTC.

V gene TRBV11-2 combines with J gene TRBJ2-3, with 7 bases matching TRBD2. J lost 6 bases, V lost 5 bases, and 8 bases had no gene match. Germline V gene data show CDR1 as SGHAT and CDR2 as FQNNGV. This CDR3 comprises 14 residues. This CDR3 reads CASSPGTMGDTQYF. CDR3 coding DNA: TGTGCCAGCAGCCCGGGGACTATGGGGGATACGCAGTATTTT.

V usage is TRBV5-1 and J usage is TRBJ1-6; TRBD1 aligns across 7 bases. Germline CDR1 reads SGHRS; CDR2 reads YFSETQ. Trimming at V came to 3 bases and at J to 6 bases, leaving 6 bases not matched to a gene. CDR3 size: 15 residues. DNA for the CDR3: TGCGCCAGCAGCTGGGGGACAGCATTTAATTCACCCCTCCACTTT. Protein sequence: CASSWGTAFNSPLHF.

CDR3 nucleotide sequence: TGTGCCAGCAGTTACTCTCTCAGGGGGCGAGATGGCTACACCTTC. Amino acids: CASSYSLRGRDGYTF. V and J are TRBV6-5 and TRBJ1-2; 8 positions agree with TRBD1. V was pared by 0 bases and J by 6 bases, with 6 bases of the junction left unmatched. Germline values: CDR1 MNHEY, CDR2 SVGAGI. The CDR3 is 15 residues long.

V usage is TRBV7-2 and J usage is TRBJ2-7; D is perhaps TRBD2 (6 bases). Trimming left V 2 bases short and J 2 bases short, with 10 bases between. The CDR3 length is 14 residues. The V gene's germline CDR1 is SGHTA and CDR2 FQGNSA. The CDR3 bases are TGTGCCAGCAGCTTAAGTAGGACTACCTACGAGCAGTACTTC. Translation gives CASSLSRTTYEQYF. Looking up the rest from reference TRBV7-2 and TRBJ2-7 gives the full variable domain: GAGVSQSPSNKVTEKGKDVELRCDPISGHTALYWYRQSLGQGLEFLIYFQGNSAPDKSGLPSDRFSAERTGGSVSTLTIQRTQQEDSAVYLCASSLSRTTYEQYFGPGTRLTVT.

The rearrangement uses TRBV4-1 and TRBJ1-2; D may be TRBD1 (5 bases). CDR3 size: 14 residues. V dropped 4 bases and J dropped 5 bases, with 14 bases sitting between them. Germline CDR1 is MGHRA and CDR2 is YSYEKL. The CDR3 loop is CASSLPGEGYGYTF. CDR3 DNA sequence: TGCGCCAGCAGCCTACCGGGGGAGGGGTATGGCTACACCTTC.